The next 26 T cell receptor beta chains were all read from a single sample in a study of a mutant IDH1 vaccine in newly diagnosed glioma. Their target antigens are unknown. Profiling relied on immunoSEQ multiplex PCR, and the TCRdb table lists in-frame clones only, not all of them. The repertoire holds about 60,000 clones, with about 84% as singletons. The time point was: week 11, during vaccination. Vaccination used 300 ug of mutant IDH1 20-mer peptide per dose, with topical imiquimod. Sequencing used PBMCs, obtained from a glioma patient whose treatment included an IDH1 peptide vaccine. These receptors were taken from a young man with glioma.

The chain has TRBV7-2 and TRBJ2-7, with TRBD2 identical over 10 bases. V trimming: 2 bases; J trimming: 2 bases; junction bases outside the gene matches: 3. The germline gives CDR1 SGHTA, CDR2 FQGNSA. The CDR3 consists of 15 residues. DNA of the CDR3: TGTGCCAGCAGCTTATCACTAGCGGGAACCTACGAGCAGTACTTC. Amino acids: CASSLSLAGTYEQYF. The full variable domain, rest sourced from reference TRBV7-2 and TRBJ2-7, is GAGVSQSPSNKVTEKGKDVELRCDPISGHTALYWYRQSLGQGLEFLIYFQGNSAPDKSGLPSDRFSAERTGGSVSTLTIQRTQQEDSAVYLCASSLSLAGTYEQYFGPGTRLTVT.

This clone was seen a handful of times. The chain has TRBV25-1 and TRBJ1-1; D remains unclear. The CDR3 spans 14 residues. Germline loops: CDR1 MGHDK, CDR2 SYGVNS. The germline V and J ends were trimmed by 4 bases and 1 base, with 10 bases remaining between them. The CDR3 sequence: CASSGPHWNTEAFF. The CDR3 nucleotides are TGTGCCAGCAGTGGGCCGCATTGGAACACTGAAGCTTTCTTT.

The chain uses TRBV9 and TRBJ1-5; 7 bases line up with TRBD1. Trimming took 3 bases from V and 2 from J; bases not matched to a gene: 2. CDR1 and CDR2 (germline): SGDLS, YYNGEE. This CDR3 comprises 14 residues. The CDR3 region is CASSATGGNQPQHF. DNA of the CDR3: TGTGCCAGCAGCGCCACAGGGGGCAATCAGCCCCAGCATTTT.

This clone was counted once. The chain's CDR3 is CASSLVPEGYGYTF. CDR3 nucleotide sequence: TGTGCCAGCAGCTTGGTCCCCGAGGGCTATGGCTACACCTTC. The chain combines TRBV5-4 with TRBJ1-2; no definite D call. The germline CDR1 and CDR2 sequences are SGHNT and YYREEE (reference sequence). The V and J ends lost 0 bases and 4 bases respectively, with 10 bases between them. The CDR3 extends over 14 amino acids.

The chain uses TRBV11-2 and TRBJ2-7; D is possibly TRBD1 or TRBD2 (5 bases each). V was pared by 5 bases and J by 2 bases, with 16 bases between. The CDR3 contains 15 residues. Germline loops: CDR1 SGHAT, CDR2 FQNNGV. This chain's CDR3 is CASSPRPGTAYEQYF. In DNA form, the CDR3 reads TGTGCCAGCAGCCCGCGGCCGGGGACGGCCTACGAGCAGTACTTC. Full variable domain (missing parts from reference TRBV11-2 and TRBJ2-7): EAGVAQSPRYKIIEKRQSVAFWCNPISGHATLYWYQQILGQGPKLLIQFQNNGVVDDSQLPKDRFSAERLKGVDSTLKIQPAKLEDSAVYLCASSPRPGTAYEQYFGPGTRLTVT.

This clone was seen a handful of times. J is TRBJ1-4 and V is TRBV9, with D uncertain. Germline CDR1 is SGDLS and CDR2 is YYNGEE. Trimming stripped 0 bases from V and 8 bases from J, with 8 bases between. The CDR3 length is 13 residues. This CDR3 is CASSVEDGEKLFF. The CDR3 DNA follows: TGTGCCAGCAGCGTAGAGGACGGGGAAAAACTGTTTTTT.

This chain joins TRBV5-1 and TRBJ2-3, with D perhaps matching TRBD1 (7 bases). Germline lookup yields CDR1 SGHRS and CDR2 YFSETQ. The V and J ends lost 1 base and 4 bases respectively, with 16 bases between them. CDR3 size: 16 residues. The DNA for the CDR3 is TGCGCCAGCAGCTTGTGGGCAGGGGGGTCCGCAGATACGCAGTATTTT. Its translation: CASSLWAGGSADTQYF.

Written as DNA, the CDR3 is TGCGCCAGCAGCTTGGATGTAATAGCGGGGGGTTTGAATGAGCAGTTCTTC. Translating it yields CASSLDVIAGGLNEQFF. The chain employs TRBV5-1 and TRBJ2-1; TRBD2 matches 10 bases. CDR3 length: 17 residues. Germline loops: CDR1 SGHRS, CDR2 YFSETQ. J was trimmed by 7 bases and V by 0 bases; bases with no gene match: 10.

The V and J genes are TRBV5-1 and TRBJ2-1, with 10 bases identical to TRBD2. The CDR3 consists of 19 residues. The junction had 11 bases not matched to a gene; V was cut back by 1 base and J by 1 base. Germline V CDR1 and CDR2: SGHRS, YFSETQ. The CDR3 sequence is CASSLNPWLAGVSYNEQFF. CDR3 in DNA: TGCGCCAGCAGCTTGAATCCTTGGCTAGCGGGGGTTTCCTACAATGAGCAGTTCTTC.

The chain employs TRBV10-3 and TRBJ2-3; 10 bases fit TRBD1. The CDR3 extends over 15 amino acids. Trimming cost V 6 bases and J 0 bases; bases outside gene matches: 3. Germline V gene sequence: CDR1 ENHRY, CDR2 SYGVKD. The CDR3 region is CAIRGQGPSTDTQYF. As DNA, the CDR3 is TGTGCCATCAGGGGACAGGGGCCCAGCACAGATACGCAGTATTTT.

This chain links TRBV6-5 with TRBJ2-3; D may be TRBD1 (6 bases). This CDR3 has 15 amino acids. Trimming left V 5 bases short and J 0 bases short, with 12 bases between. Per germline, CDR1 MNHEY and CDR2 SVGAGI. The DNA of the CDR3 is TGTGCCAGCAGTCCCGGGACACTCAGCACAGATACGCAGTATTTT. This translates into CASSPGTLSTDTQYF.

This clone was recorded only once. The chain is built from TRBV30 and TRBJ2-1, with no clear D. Germline V gene data show CDR1 as GTSNPN and CDR2 as SVGIG (reference sequence). The CDR3 runs to 11 residues. V lost 1 base and J 15 bases, leaving 13 bases between the germline ends. The CDR3 loop is CAWSGDFGRFF. CDR3 nucleotide sequence: TGTGCCTGGAGTGGCGACTTCGGTAGGTTCTTC.

The chain carries TRBV28 and TRBJ1-3; D might be TRBD1 (5 bases). The V and J ends lost 7 bases and 13 bases respectively, with 20 bases between them. Germline V CDR1 and CDR2: MDHEN, SYDVKM. CDR3 length: 13 residues. The CDR3 spells CASTTHGGRIIYF. DNA for the CDR3: TGTGCCAGCACCACTCATGGGGGAAGAATAATATATTTT.

The genes are TRBV9 and TRBJ1-2; D may be TRBD1 (5 bases). Per the germline V gene, CDR1 is SGDLS and CDR2 is YYNGEE. The CDR3 covers 14 residues. V was trimmed by 0 bases and J by 6 bases, leaving 12 bases between them. The CDR3 loop is CASSVGSKGDGYTF. The CDR3 DNA reads as TGTGCCAGCAGCGTAGGCTCCAAAGGGGATGGCTACACCTTC.

In its sample, this clone was seen once. This chain joins TRBV9 and TRBJ1-2; D remains unclear. Trimming pared 2 bases from V and 3 bases from J, leaving 14 bases between. CDR1 and CDR2 (germline): SGDLS, YYNGEE. The CDR3 runs to 15 residues. CDR3 in amino acids: CASSVDAGPDYGYTF. CDR3 DNA sequence: TGTGCCAGCAGCGTGGACGCAGGTCCAGACTATGGCTACACCTTC. The variable domain in full, completed from reference TRBV9 and TRBJ1-2, reads DSGVTQTPKHLITATGQRVTLRCSPRSGDLSVYWYQQSLDQGLQFLIQYYNGEERAKGNILERFSAQQFPDLHSELNLSSLELGDSALYFCASSVDAGPDYGYTFGSGTRLTVV.

The chain has TRBV10-3 and TRBJ2-7; D may be TRBD1 or TRBD2 (5 bases each). This CDR3 is 13 amino acids long. V lost 10 bases and J lost 7, with 20 bases in between. Germline values: CDR1 ENHRY, CDR2 SYGVKD. The chain's CDR3 is CASSSRPREEQYF. CDR3 nucleotide sequence: TGTGCCAGTTCGAGCAGACCCAGGGAGGAGCAGTACTTC.

The rearrangement joins TRBV10-3 to TRBJ2-7; D gene ambiguous. CDR3 length: 13 residues. CDR1 and CDR2 (germline): ENHRY, SYGVKD. Trimming shortened V by 3 bases and J by 7 bases, and 13 bases separated the two germline ends. The CDR3 sequence: CAISDSEAWEQYF. For the CDR3, the DNA is TGTGCCATCAGTGATTCTGAGGCTTGGGAGCAGTACTTC.

The chain is built from TRBV5-1 and TRBJ1-5, with D unresolved. Germline V gene lookup returns CDR1 SGHRS and CDR2 YFSETQ. The CDR3 spans 13 residues. V dropped 0 bases and J dropped 5 bases, with 6 bases sitting between them. CDR3 nucleotide sequence: TGCGCCAGCAGCTTGGAGGGCTATCAGCCCCAGCATTTT. This gives the protein CASSLEGYQPQHF.

This chain links TRBV5-1 with TRBJ2-3; TRBD2 is a possible D gene (7 bases). CDR3 length: 18 amino acids. Germline V CDR1 and CDR2: SGHRS, YFSETQ. Trimming took off 1 base at V and 3 bases at J, with 21 bases between the two ends. The CDR3 reads CASSLWGLAEGRTDTQYF. In DNA form, the CDR3 reads TGCGCCAGCAGCTTGTGGGGGCTAGCGGAAGGGAGAACAGATACGCAGTATTTT.

The chain employs TRBV19 and TRBJ1-1, with a tentative D call TRBD1 (6 bases). The germline V gene encodes CDR1 LNHDA and CDR2 SQIVND (reference sequence). The V and J ends lost 5 bases and 3 bases respectively, with 13 bases between them. The CDR3 loop spans 14 amino acids. CDR3 sequence reads: CASSSRGTYTEAFF. The CDR3 DNA sequence: TGTGCCAGTAGTTCCAGGGGTACCTACACTGAAGCTTTCTTT.

The chain joins TRBV28 to TRBJ1-1; D ambiguous. Per germline, CDR1 MDHEN and CDR2 SYDVKM. The ends were cut back, 3 bases at V and 2 bases at J, with 4 bases in the middle. This CDR3 region has 12 residues. CDR3 coding DNA: TGTGCCAGCAGTTTCCTAAACACTGAAGCTTTCTTT. Translating gives CASSFLNTEAFF.

This chain joins TRBV11-2 and TRBJ2-5, with a weak D call TRBD1 (5 bases). The V end lost 5 bases, the J end lost 5 bases, and 18 bases lay between the germline ends. In germline, CDR1 is SGHAT, CDR2 FQNNGV. The CDR3 has 15 residues. In nucleotides, the CDR3 is TGTGCCAGCAGCCTTAATTTAGGGGCCGGGGAGACCCAGTACTTC. As protein: CASSLNLGAGETQYF.

CDR3 sequence: CAWSRVGSSYEQYF. The DNA for the CDR3 is TGTGCCTGGAGTAGGGTCGGATCCTCCTACGAGCAGTACTTC. This chain connects TRBV30 to TRBJ2-7; D is unclear. V shed 2 bases and J shed 0 bases, with 11 bases lying between them. There are 14 residues in the CDR3. Looked up from germline, CDR1 is GTSNPN and CDR2 is SVGIG (reference sequence).

The J gene is TRBJ2-1, the V gene TRBV5-6, with 9 bases matching TRBD1. Germline trimming cut 3 bases from V and 3 bases from J; bases unmatched to any gene: 7. The CDR3 sequence is 16 residues long. CDR1 and CDR2 (germline): SGHDT, YYEEEE. Here the CDR3 reads CASSWVGQGVYNEQFF. The CDR3 coding sequence is TGTGCCAGCAGCTGGGTGGGACAGGGTGTCTACAATGAGCAGTTCTTC.

The V call is TRBV5-1, the J call TRBJ2-2; 11 bases line up with TRBD2. CDR1 and CDR2 (germline): SGHRS, YFSETQ. The CDR3 covers 17 residues. With V trimmed by 4 bases and J by 5 bases, 10 bases remained unmatched. CDR3 protein: CASSAGTSGFRTGELFF. The DNA of the CDR3 is TGCGCCAGCAGCGCAGGGACTAGCGGTTTCCGTACCGGGGAGCTGTTTTTT.

CDR3 sequence (DNA): TGTGCCAGCAGCTTTGTAGCGGGGGGTCTCACAGATACGCAGTATTTT. Its protein is CASSFVAGGLTDTQYF. The chain links TRBV7-6 to TRBJ2-3; 10 bases are shared with TRBD2. CDR1 and CDR2 (germline): SGHVS, FNYEAQ. The CDR3 has 16 residues. V was clipped by 3 bases and J by 2 bases; unmatched bases: 5.